A single T cell receptor (beta chain) is shown here with its context. The target antigen is unknown. The data derive from a study of cytomegalovirus exposure and HLA in healthy donors. Study-level results: That first-cohort TCR clusters tended to co-occur in the approximately 110 validation repertoires was found in a later analysis.

The V end was cut by 7 bases, the J end by 3 bases, with 16 bases between. Looked up from germline, CDR1 is SGHTA and CDR2 is FQGNSA. This CDR3 contains 15 residues. Only in-frame clones appear in the TCRdb table, and some are missing; sequencing was by immunoSEQ multiplex PCR. The table includes some 330,000 clones, 86% detected once. The rearrangement links TRBV7-2 to TRBJ2-1; D not certain. The receptor comes from a young woman in good health and CMV-seronegative. Material for sequencing was PBMCs. CDR3 loop: CASTVWSASYNEQFF. The CDR3 coding sequence is TGTGCCAGCACCGTATGGAGCGCGAGCTACAATGAGCAGTTCTTC.